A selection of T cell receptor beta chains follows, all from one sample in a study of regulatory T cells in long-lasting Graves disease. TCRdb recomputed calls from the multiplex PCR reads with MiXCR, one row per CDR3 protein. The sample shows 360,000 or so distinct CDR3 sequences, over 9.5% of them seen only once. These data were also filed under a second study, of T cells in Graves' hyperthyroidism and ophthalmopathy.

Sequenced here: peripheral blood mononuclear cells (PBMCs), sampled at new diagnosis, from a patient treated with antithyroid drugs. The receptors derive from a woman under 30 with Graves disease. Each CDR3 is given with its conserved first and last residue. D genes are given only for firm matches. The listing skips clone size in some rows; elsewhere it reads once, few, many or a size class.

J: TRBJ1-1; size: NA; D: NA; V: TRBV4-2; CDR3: CASSQDAGEAFF; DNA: TGTGCCAGCAGCCAAGATGCAGGGGAAGCTTTCTTT
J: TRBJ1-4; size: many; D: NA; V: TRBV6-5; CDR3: CASSYSRGEEKLFF; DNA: TGTGCCAGCAGTTACTCGCGGGGGGAAGAAAAACTGTTTTTT
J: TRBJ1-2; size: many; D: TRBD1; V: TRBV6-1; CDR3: CASRARDSVNYGYTF; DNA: TGTGCCAGCCGAGCACGGGACAGCGTTAACTATGGCTACACCTTC
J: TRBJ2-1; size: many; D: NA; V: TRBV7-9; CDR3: CASSDAGNWSSYNEQFF; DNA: TGTGCCAGCAGCGATGCGGGCAACTGGAGCTCCTACAATGAGCAGTTCTTC
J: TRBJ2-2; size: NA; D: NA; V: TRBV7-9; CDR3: CASSLVPQTRWTGELFF; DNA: TGTGCCAGCAGCTTAGTCCCCCAGACTCGTTGGACCGGGGAGCTGTTTTTT
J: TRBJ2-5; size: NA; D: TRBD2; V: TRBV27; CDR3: CASSPRLAVSMTQYF; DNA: TGTGCCAGCAGTCCCAGACTAGCGGTCTCGATGACCCAGTACTTC
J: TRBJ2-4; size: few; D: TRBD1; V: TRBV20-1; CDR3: CSAYRRDRVAKNIQYF; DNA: TGCAGTGCTTACCGAAGGGACAGGGTAGCCAAAAACATTCAGTACTTC
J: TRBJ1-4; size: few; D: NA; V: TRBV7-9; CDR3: CASSLVSRGNEKLFF; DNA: TGTGCCAGCAGCTTAGTATCCAGGGGAAATGAAAAACTGTTTTTT
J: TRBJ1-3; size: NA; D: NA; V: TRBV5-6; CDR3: CASSYQTDGLSGNTIYF; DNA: TGTGCCAGCAGCTATCAAACGGACGGCCTCTCTGGAAACACCATATATTTT
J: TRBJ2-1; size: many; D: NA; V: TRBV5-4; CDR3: CASSLVANEQFF; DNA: TGTGCCAGCAGCTTAGTGGCCAATGAGCAGTTCTTC
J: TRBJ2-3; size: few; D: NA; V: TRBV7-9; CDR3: CASSLSRGFHTDTQYF; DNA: TGTGCCAGCAGCTTATCTCGGGGTTTTCACACAGATACGCAGTATTTT
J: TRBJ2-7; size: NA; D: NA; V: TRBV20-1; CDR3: CSVPRGRGAYEQYF; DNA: TGCAGTGTCCCGAGGGGGCGGGGCGCCTACGAGCAGTACTTC
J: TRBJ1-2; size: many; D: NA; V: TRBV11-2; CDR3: CASSSNHGAAYYGYTF; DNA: TGTGCCAGCAGCTCCAACCATGGGGCCGCATATTATGGCTACACCTTC
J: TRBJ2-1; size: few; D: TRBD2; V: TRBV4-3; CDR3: CASSLGSGTSAYNEQFF; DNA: TGCGCCAGCAGCCTAGGTTCCGGGACTAGCGCCTACAATGAGCAGTTCTTC
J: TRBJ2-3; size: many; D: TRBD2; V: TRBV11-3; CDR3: CASSPPGTNPTDTQYF; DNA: TGTGCCAGCAGCCCCCCCGGGACTAATCCCACAGATACGCAGTATTTT
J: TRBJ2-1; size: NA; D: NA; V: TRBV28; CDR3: CASSLAGHSYNEQFF; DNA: TGTGCCAGCAGTTTAGCGGGCCACTCCTACAATGAGCAGTTCTTC
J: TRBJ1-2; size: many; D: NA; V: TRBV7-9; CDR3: CASSLGARQRANYGYTF; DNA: TGTGCCAGCAGCTTAGGAGCACGTCAGAGAGCTAACTATGGCTACACCTTC
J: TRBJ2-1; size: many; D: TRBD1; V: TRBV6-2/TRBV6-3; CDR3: CASSDRAGMNEQFF; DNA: TGTGCCAGCAGCGACAGGGCAGGAATGAATGAGCAGTTCTTC
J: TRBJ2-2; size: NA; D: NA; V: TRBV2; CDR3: CASRGNLPGELFF; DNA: TGTGCCAGCAGAGGGAACCTGCCCGGGGAGCTGTTTTTT
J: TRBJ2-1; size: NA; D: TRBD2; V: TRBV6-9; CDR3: CASSYHLTSAYNEQFF; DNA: TGTGCCAGCAGTTACCACTTGACTAGCGCATACAATGAGCAGTTCTTC
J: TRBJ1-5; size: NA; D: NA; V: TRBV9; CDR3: CASSVDGLPRQPQHF; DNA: TGTGCCAGCAGCGTAGACGGCCTACCGCGGCAGCCCCAGCATTTT
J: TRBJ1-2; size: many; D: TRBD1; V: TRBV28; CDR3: CASSYGQGMGTF; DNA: TGTGCCAGCAGTTACGGACAGGGTATGGGGACCTTC
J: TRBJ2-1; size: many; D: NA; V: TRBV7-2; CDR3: CASSSYTRGKPGQFF; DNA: TGTGCCAGCAGCTCCTACACCCGGGGGAAGCCGGGGCAGTTCTTC
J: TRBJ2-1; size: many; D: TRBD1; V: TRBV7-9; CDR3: CASSWDRYGQFF; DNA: TGTGCCAGCAGCTGGGACAGGTACGGGCAGTTCTTC
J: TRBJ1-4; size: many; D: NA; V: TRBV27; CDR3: CASSPEAGKLFF; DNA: TGTGCCAGCAGTCCCGAAGCGGGAAAACTGTTTTTT
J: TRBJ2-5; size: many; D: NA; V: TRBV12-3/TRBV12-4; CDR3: CASSLLNLEGTQYF; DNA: TGTGCCAGCAGTTTATTGAATCTAGAGGGGACCCAGTACTTC
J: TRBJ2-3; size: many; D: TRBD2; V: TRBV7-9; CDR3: CASSPTWTSGGRTDTQYF; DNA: TGTGCCAGCAGCCCCACCTGGACTAGCGGGGGGCGCACAGATACGCAGTATTTT
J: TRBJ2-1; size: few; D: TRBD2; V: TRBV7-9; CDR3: CASSPPGTRYEQFF; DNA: TGTGCCAGCAGCCCACCCGGGACTAGATATGAGCAGTTCTTC
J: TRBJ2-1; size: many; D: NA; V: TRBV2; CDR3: CASSLAVGPRNEQFF; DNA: TGTGCCAGCAGCCTGGCCGTAGGGCCGCGGAATGAGCAGTTCTTC
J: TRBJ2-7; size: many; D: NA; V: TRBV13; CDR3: CASRRIGSSSYEQYF; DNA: TGTGCCAGCAGACGGATCGGCTCGAGCTCCTACGAGCAGTACTTC
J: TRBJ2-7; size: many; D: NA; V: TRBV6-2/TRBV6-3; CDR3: CASSSRAAEQYF; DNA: TGTGCCAGCAGTTCTCGAGCGGCCGAGCAGTACTTC
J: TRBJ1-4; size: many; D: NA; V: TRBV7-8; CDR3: CASSTQLGKLFF; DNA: TGTGCCAGCAGCACCCAGCTGGGAAAACTGTTTTTT
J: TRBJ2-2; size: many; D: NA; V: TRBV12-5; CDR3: CASGQGPHTGELFF; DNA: TGTGCTAGTGGCCAAGGCCCCCACACCGGGGAGCTGTTTTTT
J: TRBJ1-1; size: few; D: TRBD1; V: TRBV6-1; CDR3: CASSQTGVSLNTEAFF; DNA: TGTGCCAGCAGCCAAACAGGGGTCTCCTTGAACACTGAAGCTTTCTTT
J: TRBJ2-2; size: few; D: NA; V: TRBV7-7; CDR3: CASSFRGSGELFF; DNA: TGTGCTAGCAGCTTTCGGGGCTCCGGGGAGCTGTTTTTT
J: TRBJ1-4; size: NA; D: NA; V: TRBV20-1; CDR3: CSASRSRDPAYF; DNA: TGCAGTGCTTCCCGTTCCCGGGACCCAGCGTATTTT
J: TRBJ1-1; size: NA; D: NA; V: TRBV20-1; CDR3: CSARDYGRNTEAFF; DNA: TGCAGTGCTAGAGATTATGGGAGGAACACTGAAGCTTTCTTT